These 2 T cell receptor beta chains were all obtained from the same sample, sequenced in a study of blood T cell repertoires in COVID-19. TCRdb's copy holds only in-frame clones and misses some; the assay was immunoSEQ multiplex PCR. The repertoire has around 81,000 clones, approximately 85% of them found once; the top ten carry about 7%. The sequencing input was peripheral blood. The receptors here all came from a man between 65 and 85 years old with acute or convalescent COVID-19.

The rearrangement uses TRBV11-2 and TRBJ2-3; 7 bases are a match to TRBD2. CDR1 and CDR2 (germline): SGHAT, FQNNGV. The CDR3 has 15 residues. The J segment lost 5 bases and the V segment lost 2 bases, leaving 7 bases of the junction unmatched. The CDR3 here is CASSLRGSRVDTQYF. CDR3 DNA sequence: TGTGCCAGCAGCTTACGCGGGAGTCGGGTAGATACGCAGTATTTT.

As concerns this clone: Germline is not matched at one junction end, which may reflect a read error. The V call is TRBV19, the J call TRBJ1-5; 8 positions agree with TRBD1. CDR3 length equals 15 residues. The germline V gene encodes CDR1 LNHDA and CDR2 SQIVND (reference sequence). CDR3 coding DNA: TGTGCCAGTAGTGTAGACAGGGGTCGGGATCAGCCCCAGCATTTT. Translating gives CASSVDRGRDQPQHF. Combining the CDR3 with reference TRBV19 and TRBJ1-5 gives the whole variable domain DGGITQSPKYLFRKEGQNVTLSCEQNLNHDAMYWYRQDPGQGLRLIYYSQIVNDFQKGDIAEGYSVSREKKESFPLTVTSAQKNPTAFYLCASSVDRGRDQPQHFGDGTRLSIL.